This is a list of T cell receptor beta chains from one sample in a study of blood T cell repertoires in COVID-19. Some clones are missing from TCRdb's copy, which holds only in-frame ones; the method was immunoSEQ multiplex PCR. The table shows approximately 430,000 clones, with 80% to 90% occurring only once. What was sequenced was peripheral blood. The origin of the receptors is a woman aged 25 to 45 with active or convalescent COVID-19. Each CDR3 is given with its conserved first and last residue. D genes are given only for firm matches. Clone sizes are given selectively: once, few, many, or a class where the clone is expanded.

j_gene	abundance	v_gene	d_gene	CDR3aa	CDR3nt
TRBJ2-2	.	TRBV3-1/TRBV3-2	.	CATKRGGTLITGELFF	TGTGCCACCAAGAGGGGAGGGACACTAATTACCGGGGAGCTGTTTTTT
TRBJ2-2	.	TRBV6-1	.	CASSGAQGNTGELFF	TGTGCCAGCAGTGGAGCACAGGGAAACACCGGGGAGCTGTTTTTT
TRBJ1-6	.	TRBV30	.	CAWSVLQGGPLHF	TGTGCCTGGAGTGTACTTCAGGGAGGTCCCCTCCACTTT
TRBJ2-7	once	TRBV19	TRBD2	CASSTGDYSYEQYF	TGTGCCAGTAGTACCGGGGACTACTCCTACGAGCAGTACTTC
TRBJ1-1	.	TRBV5-4	.	CASSSLAGNLGTEAFF	TGTGCCAGCAGCTCTCTGGCGGGGAATCTGGGCACTGAAGCTTTCTTT
TRBJ2-7	.	TRBV6-4	TRBD2	CASSGVGTSGTYEQYF	TGTGCCAGCAGTGGAGTCGGGACTAGCGGTACCTACGAGCAGTACTTC
TRBJ2-1	.	TRBV2	TRBD2	CARYHPSGGYNEQFF	TGTGCCCGTTATCACCCCAGCGGGGGGTACAATGAGCAGTTCTTC
TRBJ2-7	.	TRBV7-2	TRBD2	CASMLLAGPYEQYF	TGTGCCAGCATGCTTCTAGCGGGACCCTACGAGCAGTACTTC
TRBJ2-7	.	TRBV5-6	TRBD2	CASSLGGGSPYEQYF	TGTGCCAGCAGCTTGGGAGGCGGGAGCCCCTACGAGCAGTACTTC
TRBJ2-1	.	TRBV19	TRBD2	CASRRLAGNYNEQFF	TGTGCCAGTAGACGACTAGCGGGAAACTACAATGAGCAGTTCTTC
TRBJ2-5	.	TRBV11-2	.	CASSLDGGSGETQYF	TGTGCCAGCAGCCTAGACGGGGGAAGCGGGGAGACCCAGTACTTC
TRBJ1-2	.	TRBV21-1	.	CASAFAGISELDGYTF	TGTGCCAGCGCTTTCGCAGGGATTTCTGAGTTAGATGGCTACACCTTC
TRBJ2-1	.	TRBV27	TRBD2	CASSHGTSGSYNEQFF	TGTGCCAGCAGTCACGGGACTAGCGGGTCTTACAATGAGCAGTTCTTC
TRBJ1-2	.	TRBV29-1	.	CSVEEGARGYTF	TGCAGCGTTGAAGAGGGGGCAAGGGGCTACACCTTC
TRBJ2-3	.	TRBV20-1	TRBD2	CSASGRGRVTDTQYF	TGCAGTGCTAGTGGGCGCGGGAGGGTAACAGATACGCAGTATTTT
TRBJ2-1	.	TRBV4-1	.	CASSQDPGGSSYNEQFF	TGCGCCAGCAGCCAAGATCCTGGCGGTAGCTCCTACAATGAGCAGTTCTTC
TRBJ1-6	.	TRBV4-1	TRBD1	CASSQSKGATSPLHF	TGCGCCAGCAGCCAATCGAAGGGGGCGACTTCACCCCTCCACTTT
TRBJ1-2	few	TRBV30	.	CAWSKETAVSYTF	TGTGCCTGGAGTAAAGAGACCGCGGTTAGCTACACCTTC
TRBJ2-1	.	TRBV7-6	TRBD2	CASSLLIPGLAGENSYNEQFF	TGTGCCAGCAGCTTACTAATCCCGGGACTAGCGGGGGAAAATTCCTACAATGAGCAGTTCTTC
TRBJ1-6	.	TRBV19	TRBD1	CASSWGDSNSPLHF	TGTGCCAGTAGTTGGGGGGACAGCAATTCACCCCTCCACTTT
TRBJ2-3	.	TRBV9	.	CASSVYYEADTQYF	TGTGCCAGCAGCGTATACTACGAGGCAGATACGCAGTATTTT
TRBJ2-7	.	TRBV5-6	.	CASSLGSGGSTYEQYF	TGTGCCAGCAGCTTGGGGTCAGGGGGGTCGACTTACGAGCAGTACTTC
TRBJ2-7	.	TRBV15	.	CATSRGGTVPNEQYF	TGTGCCACCAGCAGAGGCGGGACAGTACCCAACGAGCAGTACTTC
TRBJ1-2	.	TRBV29-1	.	CSVGEGGYTF	TGCAGCGTTGGGGAGGGAGGCTACACCTTC
TRBJ1-4	.	TRBV5-1	TRBD1	CASSTTGGGEKLFF	TGCGCCAGCAGCACGACAGGGGGAGGCGAAAAACTGTTTTTT
TRBJ1-1	.	TRBV27	.	CASSLMGAGYEAFF	TGTGCCAGCAGTTTAATGGGGGCTGGATATGAAGCTTTCTTT
TRBJ1-1	.	TRBV18	.	CASSPGGRQDTEAFF	TGTGCCAGCTCACCAGGGGGTAGACAGGACACTGAAGCTTTCTTT
TRBJ2-1	.	TRBV19	.	CASSSPGVGNNEQFF	TGTGCCAGTAGTAGCCCGGGAGTAGGGAACAATGAGCAGTTCTTC
TRBJ2-7	.	TRBV11-2	TRBD1	CASSLAATGAEQYF	TGTGCCAGCAGCTTAGCCGCGACAGGGGCCGAGCAGTACTTC
TRBJ2-7	many	TRBV30	.	CAWSVISGSYEQYF	TGTGCCTGGAGTGTCATATCGGGATCCTACGAGCAGTACTTC
TRBJ1-4	.	TRBV5-1	.	CASSLQPTNEKLFF	TGCGCCAGCAGCTTACAGCCAACTAATGAAAAACTGTTTTTT
TRBJ2-5	.	TRBV18	.	CASSPPGSETQYF	TGTGCCAGCTCACCACCTGGGAGCGAGACCCAGTACTTC
TRBJ1-2	.	TRBV19	.	CASSRGAGLYGYTF	TGTGCCAGTAGTCGGGGGGCAGGGCTGTATGGCTACACCTTC
TRBJ1-2	.	TRBV4-1	.	CASSQDSGFYGYTF	TGCGCCAGCAGCCAAGACTCAGGATTTTATGGCTACACCTTC
TRBJ2-7	many	TRBV18	TRBD1	CASSPPSTGAAIEQYF	TGTGCCAGCTCACCACCGTCGACAGGGGCCGCGATCGAGCAGTACTTC
TRBJ2-1	.	TRBV5-1	TRBD1	CASSLGGQGLRYNEQFF	TGCGCCAGCAGCCTAGGGGGACAGGGACTCCGGTACAATGAGCAGTTCTTC
TRBJ1-5	once	TRBV7-8	.	CASSFQAGGPQHF	TGTGCCAGCAGCTTCCAGGCTGGGGGCCCCCAGCATTTT
TRBJ1-1	.	TRBV7-4	TRBD1	CASSPDRENTEAFF	TGTGCCAGCAGCCCCGACAGGGAGAACACTGAAGCTTTCTTT
TRBJ1-6	.	TRBV6-4	TRBD1	CASRPGTGDNSPLHF	TGTGCCAGCAGGCCGGGGACAGGGGATAATTCACCCCTCCACTTT
TRBJ2-3	once	TRBV2	TRBD2	CASSLNGLARTDTQYF	TGTGCCAGCAGTTTAAACGGACTAGCGCGCACAGATACGCAGTATTTT
TRBJ1-2	.	TRBV6-5	.	CANRENYGYTF	TGTGCCAACAGAGAGAACTATGGCTACACCTTC
TRBJ1-1	.	TRBV6-5	TRBD1	CASSGQKNTEAFF	TGTGCCAGCTCGGGACAGAAGAACACTGAAGCTTTCTTT
TRBJ1-4	.	TRBV2	.	CASSEAPGEKLFF	TGTGCCAGCAGTGAAGCGCCGGGAGAAAAACTGTTTTTT
TRBJ2-2	.	TRBV5-4	TRBD2	CASSFGRGANTGELFF	TGTGCCAGCAGCTTCGGGCGGGGGGCGAACACCGGGGAGCTGTTTTTT
TRBJ1-1	.	TRBV10-3	.	CAIAQRNTEAFF	TGTGCCATCGCACAGAGGAACACTGAAGCTTTCTTT
TRBJ2-7	.	TRBV7-2	.	CASSLEGLIREQYF	TGTGCCAGCAGCTTAGAGGGGCTCATCCGGGAGCAGTACTTC
TRBJ2-5	.	TRBV11-2	.	CASSLERVSETQYF	TGTGCCAGCAGCTTAGAGAGGGTATCAGAGACCCAGTACTTC
TRBJ2-3	few	TRBV7-2	TRBD2	CASSRDYTDTQYF	TGTGCCAGCAGCCGGGACTACACAGATACGCAGTATTTT